Presented here are 18 T cell receptor beta chains from one specimen sequenced in a study of T cells in narcolepsy. Profiling relied on immunoSEQ multiplex PCR, and the TCRdb table lists in-frame clones only, not all of them. This table holds 37,000 or so clones, 70% to 85% found once. Specimen: CD45RA- memory CD4+ T cells from PBMCs. The receptors were gathered from a human donor with narcolepsy.

This clone occurred once. The chain has TRBV7-9 and TRBJ1-5; D is unclear. The V end lost 1 base, the J end lost 4 bases, and 11 bases lay between the germline ends. From germline, CDR1 is SEHNR and CDR2 FQNEAQ (reference sequence). CDR3 size: 15 residues. This chain's CDR3 is CASSLGVTTNQPQHF. CDR3 DNA: TGTGCCAGCAGCTTAGGTGTCACAACAAATCAGCCCCAGCATTTT. The whole variable domain, filled in from reference TRBV7-9 and TRBJ1-5, reads DTGVSQNPRHKITKRGQNVTFRCDPISEHNRLYWYRQTLGQGPEFLTYFQNEAQLEKSRLLSDRFSAERPKGSFSTLEIQRTEQGDSAMYLCASSLGVTTNQPQHFGDGTRLSIL.

The chain employs TRBV28 and TRBJ1-1; no clear D. Germline CDR1 and CDR2: MDHEN and SYDVKM. This CDR3 is built from 15 residues. Trimming took off 5 bases at V and 0 bases at J, with 13 bases between the two ends. The CDR3 loop reads CASSPPLGMNTEAFF. CDR3 coding DNA: TGTGCCAGCAGTCCGCCCTTAGGTATGAACACTGAAGCTTTCTTT.

V gene TRBV27 combines with J gene TRBJ2-5; weak D call: TRBD1 (6 bases). Gene TRBJ2-7 matches the end of the DNA better, so the J call may be wrong. This CDR3 is 15 amino acids long. Per germline, CDR1 MNHEY and CDR2 SMNVEV (reference sequence). In nucleotides, the CDR3 is TGTGCCAGCAGTTCGGGCCCCGGGACATCCTACGAGCAGTACTTC. This gives the protein CASSSGPGTSYEQYF.

This chain connects TRBV7-9 to TRBJ2-7; D might be TRBD2 (5 bases). Germline V CDR1 and CDR2: SEHNR, FQNEAQ (reference sequence). Between the trimmed V and J ends, which lost 0 bases and 3 bases, there was a span of 9 bases. The CDR3 loop spans 14 amino acids. Here the CDR3 DNA reads TGTGCCAGCAGCTTAGCGAACGGACTCTACGAGCAGTACTTC. Residues: CASSLANGLYEQYF.

The table lists this clone with a few counts. The chain employs TRBV28 and TRBJ1-4; the D gene is possibly TRBD1 (6 bases). V lost 2 bases and J lost 3, with 10 bases in between. CDR1 and CDR2 from the germline V gene are MDHEN and SYDVKM. This CDR3 contains 15 residues. In DNA form, the CDR3 reads TGTGCCAGCAGTTTACCGACAGGCTCTAATGAAAAACTGTTTTTT. This gives the protein CASSLPTGSNEKLFF.

This clone has more than one count but fewer than ten. The chain uses TRBV7-2 and TRBJ2-7; D gene uncertain. Germline lookup yields CDR1 SGHTA and CDR2 FQGNSA. The CDR3 contains 14 residues. V was clipped by 5 bases and J by 5 bases, with 16 bases between them. This CDR3 is CASSPHPGPNEQYF. CDR3 sequence (DNA): TGTGCCAGCAGCCCCCATCCGGGCCCCAACGAGCAGTACTTC.

This clone was detected a few times. The chain joins TRBV28 to TRBJ1-3; D gene unclear. The V end was cut by 7 bases, the J end by 8 bases, with 15 bases between. The length of the CDR3 is 13 residues. Germline assignment: CDR1 MDHEN and CDR2 SYDVKM. The CDR3 bases are TGTGCCAGCACCACGCGCGGGCGGGACACCATATATTTT. The encoded protein is CASTTRGRDTIYF. Combining the CDR3 with reference TRBV28 and TRBJ1-3 gives the whole variable domain DVKVTQSSRYLVKRTGEKVFLECVQDMDHENMFWYRQDPGLGLRLIYFSYDVKMKEKGDIPEGYSVSREKKERFSLILESASTNQTSMYLCASTTRGRDTIYFGEGSWLTVV.

Concerning this clone: Other DNA sequences in this specimen translate into the identical CDR3. The CDR3 loop reads CASSYLRQGVTYEQYF. CDR3 sequence (DNA): TGTGCCAGCAGTTATTTGCGACAGGGGGTTACCTACGAGCAGTACTTC. The chain has TRBV6-6 and TRBJ2-7, with 9 bases fitting TRBD1. Trimming cost V 3 bases and J 2 bases; bases outside gene matches: 8. Germline V gene lookup returns CDR1 MNHNY and CDR2 SVGAGI (reference sequence). This CDR3 region has 16 residues.

The V gene is TRBV4-1, the J gene TRBJ1-2, with D possibly TRBD1 on 5 matching bases. Germline V CDR1 and CDR2: MGHRA, YSYEKL. Trimming left V 0 bases short and J 8 bases short, with 13 bases between. The CDR3 is 14 amino acids. This CDR3 is CASSQDMAGPGYTF. CDR3 bases: TGCGCCAGCAGCCAAGATATGGCAGGGCCAGGCTACACCTTC.

The chain employs TRBV29-1 and TRBJ1-1, with TRBD1 identical over 7 bases. Germline loops: CDR1 SQVTM, CDR2 ANQGSEA. The CDR3 consists of 14 residues. The junction had 4 bases not matched to a gene; V was cut back by 3 bases and J by 0 bases. CDR3 sequence (DNA): TGCAGCGTTGACCGACAGGGCGTGAACACTGAAGCTTTCTTT. Protein product: CSVDRQGVNTEAFF.

The chain links TRBV15 to TRBJ2-1; 7 bases are a match to TRBD1. This CDR3 comprises 15 residues. Trimming removed 4 bases from V and 6 bases from J; junction bases left unmatched: 9. CDR1 is LNHNV, CDR2 YYDKDF, per germline (reference sequence). The CDR3 coding sequence is TGTGCCACCAGCAAGGAGGCAGGGGGTGGCAATGAGCAGTTCTTC. It translates to CATSKEAGGGNEQFF.

This clone turned up a few times. J is TRBJ1-5 and V is TRBV18; the match to TRBD1 covers 9 bases. Germline lookup yields CDR1 KGHSH and CDR2 LQKENI. This CDR3 has 14 amino acids. J gave up 7 bases and V 6 bases, and 7 bases lay outside the gene matches. Written as DNA, the CDR3 is TGTGCCAGCTCCGCGGACAGGGGACGACAGCCCCAGCATTTT. Encoded protein: CASSADRGRQPQHF. The full variable domain, its missing parts supplied by reference TRBV18 and TRBJ1-5, is NAGVMQNPRHLVRRRGQEARLRCSPMKGHSHVYWYRQLPEEGLKFMVYLQKENIIDESGMPKERFSAEFPKEGPSILRIQQVVRGDSAAYFCASSADRGRQPQHFGDGTRLSIL.

The chain couples TRBV5-5 to TRBJ1-5; no reliable D call. This CDR3 spans 15 amino acids. Germline CDR1 and CDR2: SGHKS and YYEKEE (reference sequence). Deletions cut 2 bases from V and 4 bases from J, with 13 bases between. The CDR3 loop is CASSLMGTVNQPQHF. CDR3 DNA: TGTGCCAGCAGCTTAATGGGTACGGTAAATCAGCCCCAGCATTTT. Drawing the rest from reference TRBV5-5 and TRBJ1-5, the complete variable domain is DAGVTQSPTHLIKTRGQQVTLRCSPISGHKSVSWYQQVLGQGPQFIFQYYEKEERGRGNFPDRFSARQFPNYSSELNVNALLLGDSALYLCASSLMGTVNQPQHFGDGTRLSIL.

The rearrangement uses TRBV5-1 and TRBJ2-7, with unresolved D. V dropped 5 bases and J dropped 7 bases, with 25 bases sitting between them. Germline V lookup: CDR1 SGHRS, CDR2 YFSETQ. The CDR3 contains 16 residues. In nucleotides, the CDR3 is TGCGCCAGCAGTCCAAATAGTGGCGGACCGGACGGGGAGCAGTACTTC. Protein: CASSPNSGGPDGEQYF.

V and J are TRBV18 and TRBJ2-3; D perhaps matches TRBD2 (6 bases). CDR3 size: 14 residues. V was cut by 6 bases and J by 3 bases, with 13 bases left in between. Germline V lookup: CDR1 KGHSH, CDR2 LQKENI. The CDR3 DNA follows: TGTGCCAGCTCCCCCGGCGGAGGGACAGATACGCAGTATTTT. Translated: CASSPGGGTDTQYF.

This CDR3 reads CASSVGLSRGGPDTQYF. Written as DNA, the CDR3 is TGTGCCAGCAGCGTAGGGCTATCTCGGGGGGGGCCCGATACGCAGTATTTT. The chain couples TRBV9 to TRBJ2-3; 8 positions match TRBD2. Looked up from germline, CDR1 is SGDLS and CDR2 is YYNGEE. The CDR3 is 17 residues long. After removal of 0 bases from V and 6 bases from J, the junction contained 12 bases not matched to a gene.

This chain uses TRBV19 with TRBJ2-5, with D uncertain. CDR3 length equals 12 residues. CDR1 and CDR2 (germline): LNHDA, SQIVND (reference sequence). The V end lost 1 base, the J end lost 4 bases, and 4 bases lay between the germline ends. The CDR3 is CASSIAGETQYF. The CDR3 DNA reads as TGTGCCAGTAGTATAGCCGGAGAGACCCAGTACTTC.

As DNA, the CDR3 is TGTGCCAGCAGCTTAGCACTTACCGGGCCTGGATATTTT. Amino acids: CASSLALTGPGYF. The chain employs TRBV7-2 and TRBJ1-3; no clear D gene. Germline V gene sequence: CDR1 SGHTA, CDR2 FQGNSA. Trimming took 0 bases from V and 15 from J, leaving 15 bases between them. The CDR3 consists of 13 residues.